These T cell receptor beta chains were read from a single sample in a study of blood T cell repertoires in COVID-19. Data came from immunoSEQ multiplex PCR; TCRdb stores just in-frame clones and leaves some out. The table records just over 350,000 clones, roughly 84% of them present only once. The sequencing input was PBMCs or T cells enriched from blood (not recorded which). The receptors were sampled from a woman under 40 who had recovered from COVID-19. The CDR3 runs from the conserved cysteine through the conserved F or W. Each record gives: J gene, clone size, D gene, V gene, CDR3 protein, CDR3 DNA. A D gene is named only where the DNA matches it firmly. Rows give clone size only sometimes, using once, few, many, or a class for an expanded clone.

j_gene: TRBJ1-5
abundance: NA
d_gene: TRBD1
v_gene: TRBV27
CDR3aa: CASRGQLDQPQHF
CDR3nt: TGTGCCAGCAGGGGACAGCTGGACCAGCCCCAGCATTTT

j_gene: TRBJ1-1
abundance: NA
d_gene: TRBD1
v_gene: TRBV7-9
CDR3aa: CASSYADRVWTEAFF
CDR3nt: TGTGCCAGCAGCTACGCGGACAGGGTATGGACTGAAGCTTTCTTT

j_gene: TRBJ1-1
abundance: NA
d_gene: NA
v_gene: TRBV23-1
CDR3aa: CASSHSRDCTEAFF
CDR3nt: TGCGCCAGCAGTCACTCCCGGGACTGCACTGAAGCTTTCTTT

j_gene: TRBJ2-7
abundance: NA
d_gene: TRBD2
v_gene: TRBV10-3
CDR3aa: CATRTSGYYEQYF
CDR3nt: TGTGCCACGAGGACTAGCGGATACTACGAGCAGTACTTC

j_gene: TRBJ1-5
abundance: NA
d_gene: NA
v_gene: TRBV19
CDR3aa: CASSPPEWGEGDQPQHF
CDR3nt: TGTGCCAGTAGTCCACCGGAGTGGGGGGAGGGGGATCAGCCCCAGCATTTT

j_gene: TRBJ1-1
abundance: NA
d_gene: NA
v_gene: TRBV7-9
CDR3aa: CASSPTLNTEAFF
CDR3nt: TGTGCCAGCAGCCCAACACTGAACACTGAAGCTTTCTTT

j_gene: TRBJ1-1
abundance: NA
d_gene: TRBD1
v_gene: TRBV10-1
CDR3aa: CASSESWTGGEAFF
CDR3nt: TGCGCCAGCAGTGAGTCGTGGACAGGGGGCGAAGCTTTCTTT

j_gene: TRBJ1-1
abundance: NA
d_gene: NA
v_gene: TRBV7-2
CDR3aa: CATDSGRGTEAFF
CDR3nt: TGTGCCACGGACTCCGGACGGGGCACTGAAGCTTTCTTT

j_gene: TRBJ2-3
abundance: NA
d_gene: TRBD1
v_gene: TRBV6-5
CDR3aa: CASSYDRVSTDTQYF
CDR3nt: TGTGCCAGCAGTTACGACAGGGTGAGCACAGATACGCAGTATTTT

j_gene: TRBJ2-7
abundance: NA
d_gene: NA
v_gene: TRBV5-4
CDR3aa: CASSFQGNYEQYF
CDR3nt: TGTGCCAGCAGCTTCCAGGGGAACTACGAGCAGTACTTC

j_gene: TRBJ1-5
abundance: NA
d_gene: NA
v_gene: TRBV5-8
CDR3aa: CATRTALPSNQPQHF
CDR3nt: TGTGCCACTCGGACAGCCCTTCCCAGCAATCAGCCCCAGCATTTT

j_gene: TRBJ2-5
abundance: NA
d_gene: TRBD1
v_gene: TRBV19
CDR3aa: CASSRGTGTETQYF
CDR3nt: TGTGCCAGTAGTCGTGGGACAGGAACAGAGACCCAGTACTTC

j_gene: TRBJ2-1
abundance: NA
d_gene: TRBD2
v_gene: TRBV25-1
CDR3aa: CASSESPLGASGYNEQFF
CDR3nt: TGTGCCAGCAGTGAATCCCCCTTAGGAGCTAGCGGCTACAATGAGCAGTTCTTC

j_gene: TRBJ2-1
abundance: NA
d_gene: TRBD1
v_gene: TRBV28
CDR3aa: CASSFGQGWNEQFF
CDR3nt: TGTGCCAGCAGTTTCGGACAGGGTTGGAATGAGCAGTTCTTC

j_gene: TRBJ1-2
abundance: NA
d_gene: NA
v_gene: TRBV4-1
CDR3aa: CASSRRRLLVNYGYTF
CDR3nt: TGCGCCAGCAGCCGGCGGAGGCTTCTGGTTAACTATGGCTACACCTTC

j_gene: TRBJ2-3
abundance: NA
d_gene: NA
v_gene: TRBV13
CDR3aa: CASSLSFETQYF
CDR3nt: TGTGCCAGCAGCCTCTCCTTCGAGACGCAGTATTTT

j_gene: TRBJ2-7
abundance: NA
d_gene: TRBD1
v_gene: TRBV5-4
CDR3aa: CASSLARTGGNEQYF
CDR3nt: TGTGCCAGCAGCTTGGCCAGGACAGGGGGCAACGAGCAGTACTTC

j_gene: TRBJ2-1
abundance: NA
d_gene: TRBD1
v_gene: TRBV5-4
CDR3aa: CASSQGQSSYNEQFF
CDR3nt: TGTGCCAGCAGCCAGGGACAGAGCTCCTACAATGAGCAGTTCTTC

j_gene: TRBJ2-7
abundance: NA
d_gene: NA
v_gene: TRBV28
CDR3aa: CASSPPSASSSYEQYF
CDR3nt: TGTGCCAGCAGCCCTCCTAGTGCTTCGAGCTCCTACGAGCAGTACTTC

j_gene: TRBJ1-2
abundance: NA
d_gene: TRBD1
v_gene: TRBV6-5
CDR3aa: CASSYSPGGYGYTF
CDR3nt: TGTGCCAGCAGTTACTCGCCAGGGGGCTATGGCTACACCTTC

j_gene: TRBJ2-5
abundance: NA
d_gene: TRBD2
v_gene: TRBV10-3
CDR3aa: CAISPGTRETETQYF
CDR3nt: TGTGCCATCAGCCCCGGGACTAGGGAAACGGAGACCCAGTACTTC

j_gene: TRBJ1-2
abundance: NA
d_gene: NA
v_gene: TRBV10-2
CDR3aa: CASAGGPNYGYTF
CDR3nt: TGCGCCAGCGCCGGGGGGCCTAACTATGGCTACACCTTC

j_gene: TRBJ2-1
abundance: NA
d_gene: TRBD2
v_gene: TRBV28
CDR3aa: CASSERGGSYNEQFF
CDR3nt: TGTGCCAGCAGCGAGCGGGGGGGCTCCTACAATGAGCAGTTCTTC

j_gene: TRBJ2-5
abundance: NA
d_gene: NA
v_gene: TRBV7-7
CDR3aa: CASSLAGIGGLETQYF
CDR3nt: TGTGCTAGCAGCTTAGCGGGGATAGGGGGCCTGGAGACCCAGTACTTC

j_gene: TRBJ2-3
abundance: NA
d_gene: NA
v_gene: TRBV19
CDR3aa: CASSIEEGRTSTDTQYF
CDR3nt: TGTGCCAGTAGTATAGAGGAGGGCCGTACTAGCACAGATACGCAGTATTTT

j_gene: TRBJ1-2
abundance: NA
d_gene: NA
v_gene: TRBV11-2
CDR3aa: CASSTGANYGYTF
CDR3nt: TGTGCCAGCAGTACAGGCGCTAACTATGGCTACACCTTC

j_gene: TRBJ1-5
abundance: NA
d_gene: NA
v_gene: TRBV10-1
CDR3aa: CASVNRDSHQPQHF
CDR3nt: TGCGCCAGCGTAAACCGGGACTCTCATCAGCCCCAGCATTTT

j_gene: TRBJ1-2
abundance: NA
d_gene: NA
v_gene: TRBV10-3
CDR3aa: CAISSRGDGYTF
CDR3nt: TGTGCCATCAGTTCTCGGGGTGATGGCTACACCTTC

j_gene: TRBJ1-5
abundance: NA
d_gene: NA
v_gene: TRBV28
CDR3aa: CASSLLGGQPQHF
CDR3nt: TGTGCCAGCAGTTTATTGGGGGGTCAGCCCCAGCATTTT

j_gene: TRBJ2-4
abundance: NA
d_gene: NA
v_gene: TRBV9
CDR3aa: CASSGLAAKNIQYF
CDR3nt: TGTGCCAGCAGCGGCCTAGCGGCCAAAAACATTCAGTACTTC

j_gene: TRBJ1-2
abundance: NA
d_gene: NA
v_gene: TRBV2
CDR3aa: CASSEAHRGKDGYTF
CDR3nt: TGTGCCAGCAGTGAAGCACATAGGGGAAAGGATGGCTACACCTTC

j_gene: TRBJ1-4
abundance: NA
d_gene: NA
v_gene: TRBV5-4
CDR3aa: CASSLGGEEKLFF
CDR3nt: TGTGCCAGCAGCTTGGGGGGGGAGGAAAAACTGTTTTTT

j_gene: TRBJ2-3
abundance: NA
d_gene: TRBD1
v_gene: TRBV5-1
CDR3aa: CASRGTVSTDTQYF
CDR3nt: TGCGCCAGCCGTGGGACAGTGAGCACAGATACGCAGTATTTT

j_gene: TRBJ1-5
abundance: NA
d_gene: NA
v_gene: TRBV15
CDR3aa: CATSRVGAYSNQPQHF
CDR3nt: TGTGCCACCAGCAGAGTGGGGGCTTATAGCAATCAGCCCCAGCATTTT

j_gene: TRBJ2-2
abundance: NA
d_gene: NA
v_gene: TRBV28
CDR3aa: CASSYRQGLGGGELFF
CDR3nt: TGTGCCAGCAGTTATCGCCAGGGATTAGGTGGCGGGGAGCTGTTTTTT

j_gene: TRBJ1-1
abundance: NA
d_gene: NA
v_gene: TRBV9
CDR3aa: CASSVTDTVNTEAFF
CDR3nt: TGTGCCAGCAGCGTCACCGACACGGTTAACACTGAAGCTTTCTTT

j_gene: TRBJ2-7
abundance: once
d_gene: NA
v_gene: TRBV4-2
CDR3aa: CASSQETIHEQYF
CDR3nt: TGTGCCAGCAGCCAAGAGACAATCCACGAGCAGTACTTC

j_gene: TRBJ2-3
abundance: NA
d_gene: TRBD2
v_gene: TRBV10-3
CDR3aa: CAISALAGGFTDTQYF
CDR3nt: TGTGCCATCAGTGCACTAGCGGGGGGTTTCACAGATACGCAGTATTTT

j_gene: TRBJ2-5
abundance: NA
d_gene: TRBD2
v_gene: TRBV10-3
CDR3aa: CAISETSGGAETQYF
CDR3nt: TGTGCCATCAGTGAGACTAGCGGGGGGGCAGAGACCCAGTACTTC

j_gene: TRBJ2-1
abundance: once
d_gene: TRBD1
v_gene: TRBV12-3/TRBV12-4
CDR3aa: CASSWGPGGQFF
CDR3nt: TGTGCCAGCAGTTGGGGTCCAGGGGGGCAGTTCTTC

j_gene: TRBJ1-2
abundance: NA
d_gene: NA
v_gene: TRBV14
CDR3aa: CASSQDRISYGYTF
CDR3nt: TGTGCCAGCAGCCAAGACAGGATTTCCTATGGCTACACCTTC

j_gene: TRBJ1-5
abundance: NA
d_gene: NA
v_gene: TRBV5-5
CDR3aa: CASSFQGQPQHF
CDR3nt: TGTGCCAGCAGCTTCCAGGGGCAGCCCCAGCATTTT

j_gene: TRBJ1-5
abundance: NA
d_gene: NA
v_gene: TRBV5-1
CDR3aa: CASSLDTNSNQPQHF
CDR3nt: TGCGCCAGCAGCCTCGACACCAATAGCAATCAGCCCCAGCATTTT

j_gene: TRBJ2-1
abundance: NA
d_gene: NA
v_gene: TRBV2
CDR3aa: CASSESGGSYNEQFF
CDR3nt: TGTGCCAGCAGTGAATCCGGGGGCTCCTACAATGAGCAGTTCTTC